The clone carrying this TCR beta chain was observed once. Germline CDR1 and CDR2: SGDLS and YYNGEE. The germline V and J ends were trimmed by 0 bases and 5 bases, with 11 bases remaining between them. The CDR3 loop spans 14 amino acids. The data originate from a study of neoadjuvant anti-PD-1 for oral cavity cancer. Sequencing was performed with immunoSEQ multiplex PCR; in TCRdb, only in-frame clones are kept and a portion is missing. The repertoire holds about 8,000 clones, with around 63% as singletons. Time point described: after neoadjuvant nivolumab, at surgical resection. The chain uses TRBV9 and TRBJ2-5; D remains unclear. The sequences come from PBMCs, collected after nivolumab (anti-PD-1) treatment. The TCR sequence derives from a person aged 35 to 85 with oral cavity squamous cell carcinoma. The CDR3 loop reads CASSVEVGRETQYF. CDR3 DNA: TGTGCCAGCAGCGTAGAGGTAGGGCGGGAGACCCAGTACTTC.